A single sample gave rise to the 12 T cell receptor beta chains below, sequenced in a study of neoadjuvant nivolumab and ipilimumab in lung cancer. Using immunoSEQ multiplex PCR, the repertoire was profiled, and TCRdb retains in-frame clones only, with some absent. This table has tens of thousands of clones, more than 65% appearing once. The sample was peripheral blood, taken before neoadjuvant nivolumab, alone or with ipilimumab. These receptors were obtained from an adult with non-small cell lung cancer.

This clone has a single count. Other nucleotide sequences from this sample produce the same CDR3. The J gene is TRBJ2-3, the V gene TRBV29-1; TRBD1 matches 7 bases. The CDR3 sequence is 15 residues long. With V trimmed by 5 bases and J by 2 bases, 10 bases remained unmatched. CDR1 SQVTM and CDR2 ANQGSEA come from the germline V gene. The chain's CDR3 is CSVSRQGIVTDTQYF. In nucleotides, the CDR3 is TGCAGCGTTTCCAGACAGGGTATAGTCACAGATACGCAGTATTTT.

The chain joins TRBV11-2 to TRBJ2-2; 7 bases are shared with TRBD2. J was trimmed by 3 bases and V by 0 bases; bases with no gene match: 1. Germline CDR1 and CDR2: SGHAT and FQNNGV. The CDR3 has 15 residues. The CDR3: CASSLDGGYTGELFF. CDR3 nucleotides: TGTGCCAGCAGCTTAGACGGGGGGTACACCGGGGAGCTGTTTTTT.

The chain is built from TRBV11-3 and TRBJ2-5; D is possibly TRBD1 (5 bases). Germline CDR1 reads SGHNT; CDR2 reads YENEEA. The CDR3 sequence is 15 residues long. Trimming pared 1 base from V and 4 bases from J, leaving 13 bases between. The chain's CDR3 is CASSLVFAGLETQYF. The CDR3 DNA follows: TGTGCCAGCAGCTTAGTCTTTGCAGGGCTAGAGACCCAGTACTTC.

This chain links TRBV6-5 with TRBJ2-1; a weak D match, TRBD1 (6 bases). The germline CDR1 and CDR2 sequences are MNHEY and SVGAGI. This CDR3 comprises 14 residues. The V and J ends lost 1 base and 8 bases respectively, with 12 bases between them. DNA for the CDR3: TGTGCCAGCAGTTACTACCGAGGGGGAGATGAGCAGTTCTTC. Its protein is CASSYYRGGDEQFF.

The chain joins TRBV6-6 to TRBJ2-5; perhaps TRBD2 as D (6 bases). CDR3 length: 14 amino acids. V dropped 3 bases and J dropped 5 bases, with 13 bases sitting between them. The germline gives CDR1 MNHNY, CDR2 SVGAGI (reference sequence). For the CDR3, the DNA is TGTGCCAGCAGTTATCTCGGGAGTGAGGAGACCCAGTACTTC. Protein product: CASSYLGSEETQYF.

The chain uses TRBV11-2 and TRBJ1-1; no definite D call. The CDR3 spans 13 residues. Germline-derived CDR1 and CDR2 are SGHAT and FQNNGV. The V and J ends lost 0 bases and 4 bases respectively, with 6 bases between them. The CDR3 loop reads CASSLDARTEAFF. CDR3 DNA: TGTGCCAGCAGCTTAGATGCCCGCACTGAAGCTTTCTTT. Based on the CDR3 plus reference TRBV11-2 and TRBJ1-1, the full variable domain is EAGVAQSPRYKIIEKRQSVAFWCNPISGHATLYWYQQILGQGPKLLIQFQNNGVVDDSQLPKDRFSAERLKGVDSTLKIQPAKLEDSAVYLCASSLDARTEAFFGQGTRLTVV.

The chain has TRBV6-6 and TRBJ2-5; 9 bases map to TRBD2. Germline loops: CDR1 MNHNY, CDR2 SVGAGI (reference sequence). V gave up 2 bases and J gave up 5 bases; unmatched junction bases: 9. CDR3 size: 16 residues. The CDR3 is CASSYGISGSGETQYF. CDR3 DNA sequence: TGTGCCAGCAGTTACGGGATTAGCGGGAGTGGGGAGACCCAGTACTTC.

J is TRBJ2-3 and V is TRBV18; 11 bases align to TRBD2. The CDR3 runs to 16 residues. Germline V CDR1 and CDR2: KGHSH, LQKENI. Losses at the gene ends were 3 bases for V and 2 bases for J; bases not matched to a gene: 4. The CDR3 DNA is TGTGCCAGCTCACCTTCTAGCGGGAGGATCACAGATACGCAGTATTTT. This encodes CASSPSSGRITDTQYF.

CDR3 protein: CASSPPNRQHGYTF. The CDR3, as DNA: TGTGCCAGCTCACCACCGAACCGACAGCATGGCTACACCTTC. The rearrangement links TRBV18 to TRBJ1-2, with TRBD1 as a possible D gene (5 bases). The CDR3 is 14 residues long. Germline values: CDR1 KGHSH, CDR2 LQKENI. The germline V and J ends were trimmed by 0 bases and 6 bases, with 11 bases remaining between them. The entire variable domain, with the rest obtained from reference TRBV18 and TRBJ1-2, is as follows: NAGVMQNPRHLVRRRGQEARLRCSPMKGHSHVYWYRQLPEEGLKFMVYLQKENIIDESGMPKERFSAEFPKEGPSILRIQQVVRGDSAAYFCASSPPNRQHGYTFGSGTRLTVV.

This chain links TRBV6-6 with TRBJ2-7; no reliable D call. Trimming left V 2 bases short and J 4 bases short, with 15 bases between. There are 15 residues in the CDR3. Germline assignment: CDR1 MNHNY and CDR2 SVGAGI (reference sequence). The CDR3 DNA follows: TGTGCCAGCAGTTACACCCTCTCGACCCAATACGAGCAGTACTTC. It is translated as CASSYTLSTQYEQYF.

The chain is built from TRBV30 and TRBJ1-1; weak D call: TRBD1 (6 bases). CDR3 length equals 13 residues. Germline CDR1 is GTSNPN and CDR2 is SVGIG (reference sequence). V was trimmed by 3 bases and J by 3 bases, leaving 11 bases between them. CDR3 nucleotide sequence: TGTGCCTGGAGCCGAAGGGGGGACACTGAAGCTTTCTTT. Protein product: CAWSRRGDTEAFF.

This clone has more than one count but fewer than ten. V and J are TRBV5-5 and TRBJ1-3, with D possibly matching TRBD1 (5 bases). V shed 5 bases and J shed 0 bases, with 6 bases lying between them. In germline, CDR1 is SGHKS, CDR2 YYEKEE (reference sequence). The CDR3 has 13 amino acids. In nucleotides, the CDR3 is TGTGCCAGCAGTCAGGGCTCTGGAAACACCATATATTTT. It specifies CASSQGSGNTIYF.